These 8 T cell receptor beta chains originate from one sample sequenced in a study of PD-L1 blockade in urothelial cancer. Time point: peripheral blood 6 weeks after treatment start. The table came from immunoSEQ multiplex PCR; TCRdb's copy has only in-frame clones and leaves some out. Here the sample spans more than 60,000 clones, approximately 91% being singletons. Sequencing was performed on PBMCs, taken around atezolizumab (anti-PD-L1) treatment. These receptors came from a man in his sixties with urothelial cancer.

The J gene is TRBJ2-7, the V gene TRBV7-9; 7 bases align to TRBD2. There are 13 residues in the CDR3. Unmatched junction bases numbered 10, after V lost 10 bases and J lost 4 bases. CDR1 is SEHNR, CDR2 FQNEAQ, per germline (reference sequence). The CDR3 DNA follows: TGTGCCACCGGCGGGGGAGGTCGATACGAGCAGTACTTC. Encoded protein: CATGGGGRYEQYF.

The chain combines TRBV6-5 with TRBJ2-3, with TRBD2 matching 10 bases. Looked up from germline, CDR1 is MNHEY and CDR2 is SVGAGI. The CDR3 totals 13 residues. Unmatched junction bases numbered 7, after V lost 10 bases and J lost 6 bases. As DNA, the CDR3 is TGTGCCACCAGATTAGCGGGGGGTGATACGCAGTATTTT. Amino acid sequence: CATRLAGGDTQYF.

The V gene is TRBV28, the J gene TRBJ2-7, with 7 nucleotides matching TRBD1. Germline CDR1 MDHEN, CDR2 SYDVKM. V lost 7 bases and J lost 7; bases outside the gene matches: 10. This CDR3 spans 13 amino acids. CDR3 amino acids: CASKGGRSGEQYF. CDR3 coding DNA: TGTGCCAGCAAAGGGGGCCGATCAGGGGAGCAGTACTTC. The whole variable domain, remainder taken from reference TRBV28 and TRBJ2-7, is DVKVTQSSRYLVKRTGEKVFLECVQDMDHENMFWYRQDPGLGLRLIYFSYDVKMKEKGDIPEGYSVSREKKERFSLILESASTNQTSMYLCASKGGRSGEQYFGPGTRLTVT.

The V and J genes are TRBV20-1 and TRBJ2-5; tentatively, D is TRBD1 (5 bases). Trimming left V 3 bases short and J 4 bases short, with 6 bases between. Germline loops: CDR1 DFQATT, CDR2 SNEGSKA (reference sequence). The CDR3 has 11 residues. The CDR3 nucleotides are TGCAGTGCTAGTGGGGCAGAGACCCAGTACTTC. Amino acids: CSASGAETQYF.

The chain recombines TRBV29-1 with TRBJ2-3, with 9 bases lining up with TRBD1. The CDR3 is 14 residues long. Germline V gives CDR1 SQVTM, CDR2 ANQGSEA. J was trimmed by 6 bases and V by 3 bases; bases with no gene match: 7. The CDR3 spells CSVERTGDSDTQYF. In nucleotides, the CDR3 is TGCAGCGTTGAGAGGACAGGGGATTCGGATACGCAGTATTTT.

The chain carries TRBV20-1 and TRBJ2-7; D ambiguous. The CDR3 contains 11 residues. Between the trimmed V and J ends, which lost 5 bases and 4 bases, there was a span of 9 bases. Germline loops: CDR1 DFQATT, CDR2 SNEGSKA (reference sequence). The DNA of the CDR3 is TGCAGTGCTTCAGAAACGTACGAGCAGTACTTC. Its protein is CSASETYEQYF.

The chain employs TRBV20-1 and TRBJ2-7; D is ambiguous. Germline CDR1 and CDR2: DFQATT and SNEGSKA (reference sequence). V lost 2 bases to trimming and J lost 7 bases, with 6 bases between them. This CDR3 is 10 amino acids long. CDR3 protein: CSARIKEQYF. In DNA form, the CDR3 reads TGCAGTGCTAGAATCAAAGAGCAGTACTTC.

The rearrangement links TRBV5-4 to TRBJ2-7; possibly TRBD2 for D (5 bases). This CDR3 has 15 residues. Germline CDR1 reads SGHNT; CDR2 reads YYREEE (reference sequence). Trimming removed 0 bases from V and 2 bases from J, with 12 bases in between. Here the CDR3 reads CASSLGAGLAYEQYF. The CDR3 DNA follows: TGTGCCAGCAGCTTGGGCGCCGGACTGGCCTACGAGCAGTACTTC.